Sequencing of this TCR beta chain was carried out in a study of graft-versus-host responses after intestinal transplantation. Across the whole study: Uniformly, recipients were administered anti-thymocyte globulin induction with subsequent tacrolimus and steroids for roughly three years.

On this clone itself: Its antigen is unknown.

Produced via immunoSEQ multiplex PCR; TCRdb's table is partial and in-frame only. The sample carries almost 85,000 clones, 91% recorded once. CDR1 is SGHRS and CDR2 is YFSETQ in the germline V gene. J lost 8 bases, V lost 2 bases, and 7 bases had no gene match. This CDR3 region has 14 residues. The chain recombines TRBV5-1 with TRBJ2-4, with TRBD1 matching over 7 bases. The sequences come from unstimulated CD4+ T cells sorted from spleen or lymph node cells, collected before intestinal transplant. This TCR derives from a human donor who received an intestinal transplant. As DNA, the CDR3 is TGCGCCAGCAGCTTTTCAGGGGGTGCGGACATTCAGTACTTC. This codes for CASSFSGGADIQYF.